This T cell receptor (beta chain) was found in a study of radiotherapy plus CTLA-4 blockade in lung cancer. Study at large: For 15% to 20% of patients, objective responses occurred, and roughly 30% had disease control. Study conclusions and caveats: Early clonal dynamics of blood T cells, together with interferon-beta, were reported as the best response predictor. Tumor-origin TCR clones grew in blood after radiotherapy plus ipilimumab.

TCRdb's table, derived via immunoSEQ multiplex PCR, lists solely in-frame clones and lacks some. The repertoire holds about 87,000 clones, with about 87% as singletons. Chemo-refractory metastatic non-small-cell lung cancer patients underwent focal radiation alongside CTLA-4 blockade with ipilimumab. Worth noting for this clone: Its target is unknown.

The starting material was peripheral blood, obtained from a patient treated with radiotherapy plus ipilimumab. The clonotype comes from a human donor with non-small cell lung cancer that progressed on radiotherapy plus ipilimumab.

This CDR3 is CASSPTGRWVYGYTF. DNA of the CDR3: TGTGCCAGCAGCCCGACAGGCCGGTGGGTCTATGGCTACACCTTC. V usage is TRBV2 and J usage is TRBJ1-2; possible D gene TRBD1, 6 bases. With 6 bases removed from V and 4 bases from J, the gap between germline ends came to 18 bases. CDR1 is SNHLY and CDR2 is FYNNEI in the germline V gene. This CDR3 spans 15 amino acids.